The 23 T cell receptor beta chains below were found in one sample sequenced in a study of control samples from healthy donors and cancer patients. Using immunoSEQ multiplex PCR, the repertoire was profiled, and TCRdb retains in-frame clones only, with some absent. The sample lists approximately 71,000 clones; roughly 90% were seen once. The specimen was PBMCs. The receptors stem from a man aged 55-75 years with lung cancer.

The J gene is TRBJ1-2, the V gene TRBV12-3 or TRBV12-4; D ambiguous. Trimming removed 6 bases at V and 7 bases at J, with 12 bases between. This CDR3 has 12 amino acids. Here the CDR3 reads CASSEGASGYTF. In DNA form, the CDR3 reads TGTGCCAGCAGCGAGGGAGCCAGTGGCTACACCTTC.

The chain couples TRBV7-2 to TRBJ1-2; 7 bases align to TRBD1. The V and J ends lost 1 base and 8 bases, in that order; junction bases with no gene match: 7. The CDR3 has 14 residues. In germline, CDR1 is SGHTA, CDR2 FQGNSA. The CDR3 nucleotides read TGTGCCAGCAGCTTAGACAACAGGGGTATAGGCTACACCTTC. The encoded protein is CASSLDNRGIGYTF.

This chain links TRBV12-1 with TRBJ2-7; the D call TRBD2 from the table was never checked on the DNA. TRBV12-1 is termed a pseudogene. The CDR3 extends over 20 amino acids. In DNA form, the CDR3 reads TGTGCCAGCAGCTCTGACCCTCCCCCCGCTTTAGCGGGGGATATCTACGAGCAGTACTTC. It codes for CASSSDPPPALAGDIYEQYF.

The chain combines TRBV11-3 with TRBJ2-5; D uncertain. The CDR3 contains 15 residues. Germline CDR1 and CDR2: SGHNT and YENEEA. Deletions cut 1 base from V and 1 base from J, with 10 bases between. The CDR3 nucleotides read TGTGCCAGCAGCTTAGGTTTCGGCAGCCAAGAGACCCAGTACTTC. It specifies CASSLGFGSQETQYF.

The chain employs TRBV29-1 and TRBJ2-7; D not resolved. From germline, CDR1 is SQVTM and CDR2 ANQGSEA. The V and J ends lost 7 bases and 3 bases respectively, with 10 bases between them. CDR3 length equals 11 residues. The chain's CDR3 is CSAHSGYEQYF. The CDR3 DNA reads as TGCAGCGCCCACTCGGGCTACGAGCAGTACTTC.

The genes are TRBV3-1 (or the pseudogene TRBV3-2) and TRBJ1-3; D uncertain. Germline V lookup: CDR1 LGHDT, CDR2 YNNKEL (reference sequence). V was shortened by 0 bases and J by 0 bases, with 6 bases between the two germline ends. This CDR3 contains 15 residues. This chain's CDR3 is CASSQDQASGNTIYF. The DNA for the CDR3 is TGTGCCAGCAGCCAAGATCAAGCCTCTGGAAACACCATATATTTT.

The chain is built from TRBV29-1 and TRBJ2-5; the match to TRBD1 covers 7 bases. V gave up 7 bases and J gave up 2 bases; unmatched junction bases: 4. Germline assignment: CDR1 SQVTM and CDR2 ANQGSEA. This CDR3 contains 12 residues. In nucleotides, the CDR3 is TGCAGCGCTATGACAGGGCAAGAGACCCAGTACTTC. Amino acids: CSAMTGQETQYF.

The chain links TRBV12-3 or TRBV12-4 to TRBJ2-3; a possible D gene is TRBD2 (6 bases). The V and J ends lost 6 bases and 3 bases respectively, with 10 bases between them. This CDR3 has 13 amino acids. In DNA form, the CDR3 reads TGTGCCAGCAGCACGACTAGGACAGATACGCAGTATTTT. This encodes CASSTTRTDTQYF.

This clone was recorded many times. V gene TRBV10-2 combines with J gene TRBJ1-6; no clear D gene. CDR1 WSHSY and CDR2 SAAADI come from the germline V gene. With 5 bases removed from V and 11 bases from J, the gap between germline ends came to 13 bases. This CDR3 is 13 amino acids long. The CDR3 here is CASSQAPVAPLHF. CDR3 sequence (DNA): TGCGCCAGCAGTCAAGCCCCGGTGGCACCCCTCCACTTT.

This clone was recorded at least ten times. The CDR3 is CASGLARTYWETQYF. CDR3 bases: TGTGCTAGTGGTTTGGCGAGGACATATTGGGAGACCCAGTACTTC. V usage is TRBV12-5 and J usage is TRBJ2-5; D possibly corresponds to TRBD1 (5 bases). Between the trimmed V and J ends, which lost 1 base and 5 bases, there was a span of 14 bases. CDR3 length: 15 amino acids. Germline V CDR1 and CDR2: LGHNT, FRNRAP.

For this clone: Compared with germline, one end of the junction differs, possibly owing to a read error. The chain combines TRBV7-9 with TRBJ1-1; possible D gene TRBD1, 6 bases. Germline CDR1 and CDR2: SEHNR and FQNEAQ (reference sequence). This CDR3 contains 11 residues. The chain's CDR3 is CGTGRDTEAFF. Written as DNA, the CDR3 is TGCGGAACAGGGAGAGACACTGAAGCTTTCTTT.

This chain joins TRBV6-1 and TRBJ2-2; D ambiguous. Germline V gives CDR1 MNHNS, CDR2 SASEGT. Trimming shortened V by 1 base and J by 0 bases, and 6 bases separated the two germline ends. There are 15 residues in the CDR3. The CDR3 coding sequence is TGTGCCAGCAGTGAAGTATTTACGAACACCGGGGAGCTGTTTTTT. Translation: CASSEVFTNTGELFF.

This chain's CDR3 is CASTPLEGAGYNEQFF. In DNA form, the CDR3 reads TGTGCCAGCACCCCCCTCGAGGGGGCCGGCTACAATGAGCAGTTCTTC. This chain joins TRBV11-3 and TRBJ2-1; 7 bases line up with TRBD1. The germline V gene encodes CDR1 SGHNT and CDR2 YENEEA. The CDR3 runs 16 residues. The V and J ends lost 7 bases and 3 bases, in that order; junction bases with no gene match: 12.

The chain combines TRBV10-2 with TRBJ2-7, with D unclear. The CDR3 extends over 12 amino acids. From germline, CDR1 is WSHSY and CDR2 SAAADI. V shed 4 bases and J shed 6 bases, with 10 bases lying between them. Written as DNA, the CDR3 is TGCGCCAGCAGTGTTTTGCGAGGCGAGCAGTACGTC. Translation: CASSVLRGEQYV.

The chain is built from TRBV6-6 and TRBJ1-6; D not resolved. Looked up from germline, CDR1 is MNHNY and CDR2 is SVGAGI (reference sequence). The V end was cut by 8 bases, the J end by 9 bases, with 14 bases between. The CDR3 covers 13 residues. CDR3 loop: CASRELLGSPLHF. CDR3 in DNA: TGTGCCAGCCGGGAACTACTAGGTTCACCCCTCCACTTT.

CDR3 protein: CAALGSNDGELFF. CDR3 sequence (DNA): TGTGCCGCGTTAGGTAGTAACGACGGGGAGCTGTTTTTT. The chain has TRBV2 and TRBJ2-2; no clear D gene. This CDR3 spans 13 amino acids. CDR1 and CDR2 (germline): SNHLY, FYNNEI. Deletions cut 11 bases from V and 7 bases from J, with 17 bases between.

V is TRBV5-5 and J is TRBJ1-2, with a weak D call TRBD1 (5 bases). CDR3 length: 14 amino acids. Trimming stripped 4 bases from V and 9 bases from J, with 19 bases between. Germline V gene sequence: CDR1 SGHKS, CDR2 YYEKEE (reference sequence). The CDR3 protein is CASSLETRTSSYTF. The CDR3, as DNA: TGTGCCAGCAGCCTAGAAACACGGACAAGTAGCTACACCTTC.

The gene calls are TRBV9 and TRBJ1-2, with D perhaps TRBD1 (6 bases). The length of the CDR3 is 15 residues. Germline V gives CDR1 SGDLS, CDR2 YYNGEE. The ends were cut back, 0 bases at V and 6 bases at J, with 15 bases in the middle. The CDR3, as DNA: TGTGCCAGCAGCGTAGTCAGACAGGTTGATGATGGCTACACCTTC. This encodes CASSVVRQVDDGYTF.

The gene calls are TRBV6-5 and TRBJ1-5, with a possible D match to TRBD1 (5 bases). This CDR3 comprises 13 residues. V was shortened by 6 bases and J by 4 bases, with 10 bases between the two germline ends. The germline V gene encodes CDR1 MNHEY and CDR2 SVGAGI. The chain's CDR3 is CASSLRDNQPQHF. The CDR3 DNA sequence: TGTGCCAGCAGCCTCAGGGATAATCAGCCCCAGCATTTT.

In the case of this clone: An end of the junction differs from the germline gene, which may be a read error. This chain uses TRBV6-1 with TRBJ2-3; 8 positions match TRBD1. CDR1 and CDR2 from the germline V gene are MNHNS and SASEGT. The CDR3 totals 16 residues. CDR3 nucleotide sequence: TGTGCCACCAGTGACAGGGGACGGAGGAGCACAGATACGCAGTATTTT. Translated: CATSDRGRRSTDTQYF.

V and J are TRBV24-1 and TRBJ2-5; maybe TRBD1 (6 bases). The germline CDR1 and CDR2 sequences are KGHDR and SFDVKD. The CDR3 runs 15 residues. The V gene lost 6 bases and the J gene lost 3 bases, with 16 bases spanning the gap. The DNA for the CDR3 is TGTGCCACCAGTACCTCTAGGACAGTTAAAGAGACCCAGTACTTC. Encoded protein: CATSTSRTVKETQYF.

This chain joins TRBV4-1 and TRBJ2-1; D is possibly TRBD1 (5 bases). V lost 4 bases, J lost 3 bases, and 13 bases lay in between. The CDR3 sequence is 15 residues long. Per the germline V gene, CDR1 is MGHRA and CDR2 is YSYEKL. The CDR3 region has the DNA TGCGCCAGCAGCCCAGGGCAGCTTGACTACAATGAGCAGTTCTTC. Amino acids: CASSPGQLDYNEQFF.

The gene calls are TRBV25-1 and TRBJ1-3; D might be TRBD1 (5 bases). Trimming stripped 7 bases from V and 8 bases from J, with 12 bases between. The CDR3 spans 12 residues. Germline-derived CDR1 and CDR2 are MGHDK and SYGVNS. Here the CDR3 DNA reads TGTGCCAGCATGCAGGGTGAGGACACCATATATTTT. Its protein product is CASMQGEDTIYF. The full variable domain, rest sourced from reference TRBV25-1 and TRBJ1-3, is EADIYQTPRYLVIGTGKKITLECSQTMGHDKMYWYQQDPGMELHLIHYSYGVNSTEKGDLSSESTVSRIRTEHFPLTLESARPSHTSQYLCASMQGEDTIYFGEGSWLTVV.